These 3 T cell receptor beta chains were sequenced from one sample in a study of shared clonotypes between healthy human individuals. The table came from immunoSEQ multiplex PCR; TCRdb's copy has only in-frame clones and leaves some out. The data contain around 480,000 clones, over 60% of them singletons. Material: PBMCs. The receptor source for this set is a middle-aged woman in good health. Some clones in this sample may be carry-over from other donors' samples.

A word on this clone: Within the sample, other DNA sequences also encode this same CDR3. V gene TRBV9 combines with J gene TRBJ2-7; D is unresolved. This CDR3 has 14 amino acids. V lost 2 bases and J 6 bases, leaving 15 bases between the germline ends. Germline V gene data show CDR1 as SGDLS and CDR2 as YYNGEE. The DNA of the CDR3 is TGTGCCAGCAGCGTTGGGCTGGCAGTTTCCGAGCAGTACTTC. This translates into CASSVGLAVSEQYF.

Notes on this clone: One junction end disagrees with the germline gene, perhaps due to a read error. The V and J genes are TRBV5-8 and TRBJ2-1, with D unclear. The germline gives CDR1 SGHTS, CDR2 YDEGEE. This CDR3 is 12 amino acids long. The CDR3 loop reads CASSLTRTFLVF. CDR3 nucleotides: TGTGCCAGCAGCTTGACAAGGACCTTCTTGGTCTTC.

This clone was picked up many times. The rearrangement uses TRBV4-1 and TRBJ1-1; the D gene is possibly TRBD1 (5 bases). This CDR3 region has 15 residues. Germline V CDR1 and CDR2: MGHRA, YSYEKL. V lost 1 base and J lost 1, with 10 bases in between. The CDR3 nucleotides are TGCGCCAGCAGCCAAGGCCTTACAGGGAACACTGAAGCTTTCTTT. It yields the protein CASSQGLTGNTEAFF.